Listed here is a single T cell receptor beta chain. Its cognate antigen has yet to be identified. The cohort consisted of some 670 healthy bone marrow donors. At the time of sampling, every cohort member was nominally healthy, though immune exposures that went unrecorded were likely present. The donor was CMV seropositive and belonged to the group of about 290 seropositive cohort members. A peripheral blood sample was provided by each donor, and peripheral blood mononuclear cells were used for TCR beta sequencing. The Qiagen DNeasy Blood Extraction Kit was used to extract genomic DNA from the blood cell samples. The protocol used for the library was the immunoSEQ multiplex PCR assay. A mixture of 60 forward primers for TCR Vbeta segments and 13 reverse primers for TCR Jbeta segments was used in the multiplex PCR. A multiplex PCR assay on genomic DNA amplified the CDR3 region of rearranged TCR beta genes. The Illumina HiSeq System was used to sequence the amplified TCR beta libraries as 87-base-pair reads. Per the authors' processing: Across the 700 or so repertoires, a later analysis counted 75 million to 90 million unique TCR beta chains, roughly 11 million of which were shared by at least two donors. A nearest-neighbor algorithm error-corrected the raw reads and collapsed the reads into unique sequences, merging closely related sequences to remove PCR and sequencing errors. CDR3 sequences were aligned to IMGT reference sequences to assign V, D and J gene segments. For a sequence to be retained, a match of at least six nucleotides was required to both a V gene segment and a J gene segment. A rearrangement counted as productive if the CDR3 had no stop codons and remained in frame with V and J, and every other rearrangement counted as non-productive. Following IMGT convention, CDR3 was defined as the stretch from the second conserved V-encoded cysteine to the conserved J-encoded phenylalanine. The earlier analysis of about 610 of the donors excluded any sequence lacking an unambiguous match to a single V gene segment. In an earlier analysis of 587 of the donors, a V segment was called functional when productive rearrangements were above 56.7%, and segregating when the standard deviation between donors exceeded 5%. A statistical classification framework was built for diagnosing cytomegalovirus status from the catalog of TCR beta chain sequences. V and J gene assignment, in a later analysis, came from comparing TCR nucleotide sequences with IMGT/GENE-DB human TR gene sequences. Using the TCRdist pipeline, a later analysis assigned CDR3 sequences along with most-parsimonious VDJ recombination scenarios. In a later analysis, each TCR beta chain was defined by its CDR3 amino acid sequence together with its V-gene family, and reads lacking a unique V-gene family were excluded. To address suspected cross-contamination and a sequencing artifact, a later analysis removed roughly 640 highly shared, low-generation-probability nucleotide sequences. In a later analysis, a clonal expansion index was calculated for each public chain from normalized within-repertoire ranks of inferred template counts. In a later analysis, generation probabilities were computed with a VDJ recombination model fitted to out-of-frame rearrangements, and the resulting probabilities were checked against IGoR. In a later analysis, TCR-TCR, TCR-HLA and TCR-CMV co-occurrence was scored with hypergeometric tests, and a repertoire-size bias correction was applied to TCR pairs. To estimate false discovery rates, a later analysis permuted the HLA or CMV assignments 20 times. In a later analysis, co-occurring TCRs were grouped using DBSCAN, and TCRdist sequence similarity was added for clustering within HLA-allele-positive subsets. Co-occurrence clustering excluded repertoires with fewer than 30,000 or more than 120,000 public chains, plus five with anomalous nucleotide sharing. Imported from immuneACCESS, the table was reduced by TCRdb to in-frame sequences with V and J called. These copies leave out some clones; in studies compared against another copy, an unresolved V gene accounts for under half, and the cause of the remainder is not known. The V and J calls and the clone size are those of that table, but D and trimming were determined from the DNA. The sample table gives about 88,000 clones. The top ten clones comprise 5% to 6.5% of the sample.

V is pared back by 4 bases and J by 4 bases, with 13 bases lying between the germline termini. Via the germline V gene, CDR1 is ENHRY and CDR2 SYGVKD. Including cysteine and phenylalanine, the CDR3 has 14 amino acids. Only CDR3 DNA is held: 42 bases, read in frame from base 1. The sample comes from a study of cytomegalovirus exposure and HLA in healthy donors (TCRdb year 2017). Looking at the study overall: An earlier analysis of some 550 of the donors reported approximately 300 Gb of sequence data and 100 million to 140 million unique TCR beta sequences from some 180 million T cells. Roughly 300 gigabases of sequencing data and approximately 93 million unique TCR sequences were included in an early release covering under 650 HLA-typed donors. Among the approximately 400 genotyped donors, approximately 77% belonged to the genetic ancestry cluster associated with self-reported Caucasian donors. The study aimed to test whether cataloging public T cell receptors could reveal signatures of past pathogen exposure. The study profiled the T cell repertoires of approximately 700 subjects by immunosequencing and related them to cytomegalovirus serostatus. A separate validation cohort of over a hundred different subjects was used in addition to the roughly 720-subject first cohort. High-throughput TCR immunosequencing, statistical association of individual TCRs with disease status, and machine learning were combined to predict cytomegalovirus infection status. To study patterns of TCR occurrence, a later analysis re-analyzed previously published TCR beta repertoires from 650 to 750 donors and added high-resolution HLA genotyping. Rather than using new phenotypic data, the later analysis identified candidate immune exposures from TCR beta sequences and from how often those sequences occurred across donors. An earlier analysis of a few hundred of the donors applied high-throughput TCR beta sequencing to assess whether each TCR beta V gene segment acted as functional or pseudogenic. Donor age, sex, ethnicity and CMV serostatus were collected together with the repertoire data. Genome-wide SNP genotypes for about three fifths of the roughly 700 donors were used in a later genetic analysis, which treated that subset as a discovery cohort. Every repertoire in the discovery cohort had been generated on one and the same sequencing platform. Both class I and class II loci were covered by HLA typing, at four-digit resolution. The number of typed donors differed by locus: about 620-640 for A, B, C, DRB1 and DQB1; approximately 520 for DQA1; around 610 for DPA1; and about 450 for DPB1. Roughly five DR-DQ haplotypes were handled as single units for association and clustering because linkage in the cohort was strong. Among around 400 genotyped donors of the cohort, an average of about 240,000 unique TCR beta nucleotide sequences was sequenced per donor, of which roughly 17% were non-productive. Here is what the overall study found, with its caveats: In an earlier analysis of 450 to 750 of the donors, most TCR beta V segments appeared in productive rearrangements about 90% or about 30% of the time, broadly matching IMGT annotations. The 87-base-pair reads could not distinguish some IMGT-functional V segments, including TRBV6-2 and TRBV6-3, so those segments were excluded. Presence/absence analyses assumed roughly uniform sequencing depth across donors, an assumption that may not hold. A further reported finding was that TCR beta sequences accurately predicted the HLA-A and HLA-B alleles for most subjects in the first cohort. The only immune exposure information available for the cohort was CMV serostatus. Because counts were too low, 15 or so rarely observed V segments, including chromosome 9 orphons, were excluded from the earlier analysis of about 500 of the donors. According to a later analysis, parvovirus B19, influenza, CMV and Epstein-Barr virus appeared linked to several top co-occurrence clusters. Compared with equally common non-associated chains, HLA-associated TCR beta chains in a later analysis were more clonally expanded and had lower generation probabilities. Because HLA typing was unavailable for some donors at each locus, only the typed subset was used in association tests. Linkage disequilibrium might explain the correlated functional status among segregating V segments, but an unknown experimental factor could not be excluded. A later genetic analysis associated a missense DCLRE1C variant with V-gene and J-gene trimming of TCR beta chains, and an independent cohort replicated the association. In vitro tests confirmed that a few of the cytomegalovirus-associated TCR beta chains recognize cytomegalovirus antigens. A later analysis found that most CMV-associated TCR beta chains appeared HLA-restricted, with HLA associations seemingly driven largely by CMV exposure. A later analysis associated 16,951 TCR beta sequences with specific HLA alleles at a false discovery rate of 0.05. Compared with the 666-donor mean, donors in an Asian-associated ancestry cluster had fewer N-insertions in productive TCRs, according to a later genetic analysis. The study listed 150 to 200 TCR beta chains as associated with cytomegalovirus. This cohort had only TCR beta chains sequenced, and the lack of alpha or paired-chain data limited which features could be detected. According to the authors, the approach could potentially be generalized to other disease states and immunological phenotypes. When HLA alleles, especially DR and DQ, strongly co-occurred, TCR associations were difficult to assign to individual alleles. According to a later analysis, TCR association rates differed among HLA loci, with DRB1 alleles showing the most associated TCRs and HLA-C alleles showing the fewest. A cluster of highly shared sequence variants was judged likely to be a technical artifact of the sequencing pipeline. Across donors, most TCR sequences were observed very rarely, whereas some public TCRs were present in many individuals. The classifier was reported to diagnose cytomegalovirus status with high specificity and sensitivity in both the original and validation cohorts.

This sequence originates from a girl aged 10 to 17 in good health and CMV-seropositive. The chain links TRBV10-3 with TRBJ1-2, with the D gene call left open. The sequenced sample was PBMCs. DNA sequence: TGTGCCATCAGTGTGGCGACAAGAACCTATGGCTACACCTTC. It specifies CAISVATRTYGYTF.